The 24 T cell receptor beta chains below were found in one sample sequenced in a study of OX40 agonist ivuxolimab in advanced cancers. The repertoire was sequenced with immunoSEQ multiplex PCR; TCRdb's copy has only in-frame clones and lacks some. The data contain fewer than 80,000 clones, about 89% of them seen just once; the ten biggest clones take up roughly 14%. The starting material was CD4+ or CD8+ T cells sorted from blood, obtained in a trial of the OX40 agonist ivuxolimab. All receptors derive from an adult with an advanced solid tumor such as melanoma, head and neck, liver or kidney cancer.

This clone has only one observation. J is TRBJ2-1 and V is TRBV11-2; 12 bases fit TRBD2. J gave up 6 bases and V 6 bases, and 6 bases lay outside the gene matches. This CDR3 comprises 15 residues. The germline V gene encodes CDR1 SGHAT and CDR2 FQNNGV. The CDR3 DNA reads TGTGCCAGCAGGATGGTGGGACTAGCGGGCAATGAGCAGTTCTTC. Translated: CASRMVGLAGNEQFF.

The chain recombines TRBV14 with TRBJ2-1; maybe TRBD2 (5 bases). Looked up from germline, CDR1 is SGHDN and CDR2 is FVKESK. V was trimmed by 1 base and J by 1 base, leaving 5 bases between them. The CDR3 is 14 residues long. The CDR3, as DNA: TGTGCCAGCAGCCAAGCGGGATCCTACAATGAGCAGTTCTTC. The encoded protein is CASSQAGSYNEQFF. Together with reference TRBV14 and TRBJ2-1, the CDR3 gives the full variable domain: EAGVTQFPSHSVIEKGQTVTLRCDPISGHDNLYWYRRVMGKEIKFLLHFVKESKQDESGMPNNRFLAERTGGTYSTLKVQPAELEDSGVYFCASSQAGSYNEQFFGPGTRLTVL.

V and J are TRBV7-9 and TRBJ2-5; 7 nucleotides match TRBD1. The CDR3 contains 15 residues. Germline V CDR1 and CDR2: SEHNR, FQNEAQ (reference sequence). Trimming at V came to 5 bases and at J to 7 bases, leaving 13 bases not matched to a gene. CDR3 amino acids: CASSPRDSGFGTQYF. DNA for the CDR3: TGTGCCAGCAGCCCCCGGGACAGTGGGTTTGGGACCCAGTACTTC.

The rearrangement links TRBV15 to TRBJ1-1, with unresolved D. The V end was cut by 7 bases, the J end by 0 bases, with 12 bases between. Per germline, CDR1 LNHNV and CDR2 YYDKDF (reference sequence). The CDR3 extends over 14 amino acids. CDR3 sequence: CATKGGGMNTEAFF. The CDR3 DNA follows: TGTGCCACCAAGGGCGGAGGAATGAACACTGAAGCTTTCTTT.

The V gene is TRBV19, the J gene TRBJ2-2, with D possibly being TRBD1 (6 bases). The V and J ends lost 7 bases and 6 bases respectively, with 9 bases between them. This CDR3 is built from 12 residues. Germline lookup yields CDR1 LNHDA and CDR2 SQIVND (reference sequence). In DNA, the CDR3 is TGTGCCAGTAACCCAGGGGCCGGGGAGCTGTTTTTT. Its protein is CASNPGAGELFF.

The J gene is TRBJ2-2, the V gene TRBV29-1; D is unclear. V lost 4 bases to trimming and J lost 5 bases, with 8 bases between them. This CDR3 has 12 residues. Per germline, CDR1 SQVTM and CDR2 ANQGSEA. CDR3 sequence reads: CSVGPGTGELFF. The CDR3 region has the DNA TGCAGCGTTGGACCCGGGACCGGGGAGCTGTTTTTT.

This chain uses TRBV28 with TRBJ2-1; D might be TRBD1 or TRBD2, each matching 5 bases. Trimming stripped 4 bases from V and 6 bases from J, with 10 bases between. There are 13 residues in the CDR3. Germline-derived CDR1 and CDR2 are MDHEN and SYDVKM. CDR3 sequence (DNA): TGTGCCAGCAGTTCCGGGACGAGCAATGAGCAGTTCTTC. Amino acids: CASSSGTSNEQFF.

This chain links TRBV6-5 with TRBJ2-7, with TRBD1 identical over 8 bases. Looked up from germline, CDR1 is MNHEY and CDR2 is SVGAGI. This CDR3 is built from 15 residues. Trimming at V came to 5 bases and at J to 2 bases, leaving 8 bases not matched to a gene. CDR3 DNA sequence: TGTGCCAGCAGTCAACGAGGACAGGGACCCTACGAGCAGTACTTC. Residues: CASSQRGQGPYEQYF.

The V call is TRBV4-3, the J call TRBJ2-7, with 12 bases fitting TRBD2. The CDR3 extends over 15 amino acids. The germline gives CDR1 LGHNA, CDR2 YSLEER. V lost 4 bases and J lost 3; bases outside the gene matches: 4. The chain's CDR3 is CASSPTSGRIYEQYF. CDR3 bases: TGCGCCAGCAGCCCGACTAGCGGGAGAATCTACGAGCAGTACTTC.

This chain links TRBV19 with TRBJ2-7; 14 bases align to TRBD2. CDR3 length equals 16 residues. Germline V CDR1 and CDR2: LNHDA, SQIVND (reference sequence). J was trimmed by 3 bases and V by 6 bases; bases with no gene match: 7. CDR3 bases: TGTGCCAGTAGCCCTACGGGGACTAGCGGGAGCTACGAGCAGTACTTC. Translating it yields CASSPTGTSGSYEQYF.

This clone was recorded only once. V is TRBV7-9 and J is TRBJ2-2, with D possibly matching TRBD1 (6 bases). The CDR3 has 15 residues. In germline, CDR1 is SEHNR, CDR2 FQNEAQ (reference sequence). Trimming took 5 bases from V and 0 from J, leaving 10 bases between them. Written as DNA, the CDR3 is TGTGCCAGCAGCCGAACAGGGTCGAACACCGGGGAGCTGTTTTTT. Translation: CASSRTGSNTGELFF.

This chain joins TRBV27 and TRBJ2-2; no firm D call. Germline V gives CDR1 MNHEY, CDR2 SMNVEV (reference sequence). V was trimmed by 4 bases and J by 4 bases, leaving 10 bases between them. The CDR3 covers 14 residues. CDR3 region: CASSWAVFTGELFF. The CDR3 nucleotides read TGTGCCAGCAGTTGGGCGGTCTTCACCGGGGAGCTGTTTTTT.

This chain joins TRBV7-3 and TRBJ2-7; no firm D call. The germline V and J ends were trimmed by 5 bases and 0 bases, with 11 bases remaining between them. There are 14 residues in the CDR3. From germline, CDR1 is SGHTA and CDR2 FQGTGA. CDR3 coding DNA: TGTGCCAGCAGCCCGACGGGCAGCTCCTACGAGCAGTACTTC. Translating it yields CASSPTGSSYEQYF. The entire variable domain, with the rest obtained from reference TRBV7-3 and TRBJ2-7, is as follows: GAGVSQTPSNKVTEKGKYVELRCDPISGHTALYWYRQSLGQGPEFLIYFQGTGAADDSGLPNDRFFAVRPEGSVSTLKIQRTERGDSAVYLCASSPTGSSYEQYFGPGTRLTVT.

The CDR3 loop is CSVIGYSGNTIYF. The CDR3 nucleotides are TGCAGCGTTATCGGGTACTCTGGAAACACCATATATTTT. V and J are TRBV29-1 and TRBJ1-3; D remains unclear. The CDR3 is 13 amino acids. Between the trimmed V and J ends, which lost 5 bases and 0 bases, there was a span of 8 bases. CDR1 and CDR2 (germline): SQVTM, ANQGSEA.

This chain connects TRBV25-1 to TRBJ2-7; 8 nucleotides align to TRBD2. The CDR3 loop spans 15 amino acids. Germline V gives CDR1 MGHDK, CDR2 SYGVNS. J gave up 4 bases and V 1 base, and 6 bases lay outside the gene matches. The CDR3 here is CASSEWSSGTYEQYF. CDR3 nucleotide sequence: TGTGCCAGCAGTGAATGGAGTAGCGGGACTTACGAGCAGTACTTC.

The V gene is TRBV28, the J gene TRBJ1-3; D remains ambiguous. Germline lookup yields CDR1 MDHEN and CDR2 SYDVKM. V gave up 3 bases and J gave up 0 bases, with 9 bases separating them. This CDR3 is built from 15 residues. This chain's CDR3 is CASSFRVGSGNTIYF. The CDR3 nucleotides read TGTGCCAGCAGTTTCCGCGTAGGCTCTGGAAACACCATATATTTT.

This chain connects TRBV27 to TRBJ2-7; D is uncertain. The CDR3 covers 13 residues. The V gene lost 8 bases and the J gene lost 2 bases, with 13 bases spanning the gap. Per the germline V gene, CDR1 is MNHEY and CDR2 is SMNVEV (reference sequence). The CDR3 DNA reads as TGTGCCAGCTCGAGAGGTCGTCCCTACGAGCAGTACTTC. This encodes CASSRGRPYEQYF.

Only a few counts were recorded for this clone. The chain employs TRBV4-3 and TRBJ2-7; D might be TRBD1 (6 bases). The CDR3 is made up of 15 amino acids. With 4 bases removed from V and 0 bases from J, the gap between germline ends came to 13 bases. Germline lookup yields CDR1 LGHNA and CDR2 YSLEER. In DNA, the CDR3 is TGCGCCAGCAGCCCAGGGGCGTATGACTCCTACGAGCAGTACTTC. As protein: CASSPGAYDSYEQYF.

This chain uses TRBV19 with TRBJ2-3, with D uncertain. This CDR3 comprises 14 residues. V was trimmed by 3 bases and J by 2 bases, leaving 9 bases between them. In germline, CDR1 is LNHDA, CDR2 SQIVND (reference sequence). In DNA form, the CDR3 reads TGTGCCAGTAGTATTATCCCTCCCACAGATACGCAGTATTTT. Its protein is CASSIIPPTDTQYF.

The V and J genes are TRBV5-6 and TRBJ2-2, with TRBD1 as a possible D gene (6 bases). V was pared by 4 bases and J by 9 bases, with 10 bases between. The CDR3 is 12 amino acids. Germline lookup yields CDR1 SGHDT and CDR2 YYEEEE. The chain's CDR3 is CASSKDSRELFF. CDR3 coding DNA: TGTGCCAGCAGCAAGGACAGCCGGGAGCTGTTTTTT.

Details on this clone: A single base separates this from a much larger clone, so it may be a read error. The chain has TRBV7-9 and TRBJ2-7; TRBD1 might be the D (5 bases). The ends were cut back, 5 bases at V and 4 bases at J, with 9 bases in the middle. The CDR3 consists of 12 residues. Germline CDR1 is SEHNR and CDR2 is FQNEAQ (reference sequence). This CDR3 reads CASSPPGYEQYF. The CDR3 DNA is TGTGCCAGCAGCCCACCAGGGTACGAGCAGTACTTC.

The genes are TRBV5-4 and TRBJ1-5; no reliable D call. The germline CDR1 and CDR2 sequences are SGHNT and YYREEE (reference sequence). V lost 8 bases and J 7 bases, leaving 4 bases between the germline ends. The length of the CDR3 is 9 residues. Written as DNA, the CDR3 is TGTGCCAGTCAGCAGCCCCAGCATTTT. It specifies CASQQPQHF.

The rearrangement joins TRBV19 to TRBJ2-1; 8 bases agree with TRBD1. Trimming at V came to 8 bases and at J to 8 bases, leaving 5 bases not matched to a gene. This CDR3 is built from 12 residues. Germline values: CDR1 LNHDA, CDR2 SQIVND (reference sequence). The CDR3 sequence is CASSTGEDEQFF. In nucleotides, the CDR3 is TGTGCCAGTTCGACAGGGGAGGATGAGCAGTTCTTC. The whole variable domain, remainder taken from reference TRBV19 and TRBJ2-1, is DGGITQSPKYLFRKEGQNVTLSCEQNLNHDAMYWYRQDPGQGLRLIYYSQIVNDFQKGDIAEGYSVSREKKESFPLTVTSAQKNPTAFYLCASSTGEDEQFFGPGTRLTVL.

This chain connects TRBV7-9 to TRBJ2-3; 7 bases are a match to TRBD1. The junction had 7 bases not matched to a gene; V was cut back by 0 bases and J by 4 bases. The CDR3 length is 16 residues. Germline CDR1 reads SEHNR; CDR2 reads FQNEAQ (reference sequence). CDR3 nucleotides: TGTGCCAGCAGCTTAGCGCACAGGGGATTGGCAGATACGCAGTATTTT. Encoded protein: CASSLAHRGLADTQYF. Drawing the rest from reference TRBV7-9 and TRBJ2-3, the complete variable domain is DTGVSQNPRHKITKRGQNVTFRCDPISEHNRLYWYRQTLGQGPEFLTYFQNEAQLEKSRLLSDRFSAERPKGSFSTLEIQRTEQGDSAMYLCASSLAHRGLADTQYFGPGTRLTVL.